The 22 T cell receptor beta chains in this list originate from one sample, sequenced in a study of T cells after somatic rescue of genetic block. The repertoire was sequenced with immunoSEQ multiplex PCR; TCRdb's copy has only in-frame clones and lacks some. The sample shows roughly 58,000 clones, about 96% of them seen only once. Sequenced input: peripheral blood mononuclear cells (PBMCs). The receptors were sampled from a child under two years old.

CDR3 region: CASSMTTGISYNEQFF. The CDR3 DNA reads as TGTGCCAGTAGTATGACGACTGGGATCTCCTACAATGAGCAGTTCTTC. J is TRBJ2-1 and V is TRBV19; D ambiguous. Per germline, CDR1 LNHDA and CDR2 SQIVND (reference sequence). The CDR3 sequence is 16 residues long. Trimming removed 3 bases at V and 0 bases at J, with 12 bases between.

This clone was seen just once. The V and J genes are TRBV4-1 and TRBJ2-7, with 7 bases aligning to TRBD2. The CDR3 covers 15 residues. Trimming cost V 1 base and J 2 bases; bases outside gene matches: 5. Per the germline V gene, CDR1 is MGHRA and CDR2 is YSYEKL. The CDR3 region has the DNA TGCGCCAGCAGCCAAGTCGATACTAGCGCCTACGAGCAGTACTTC. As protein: CASSQVDTSAYEQYF.

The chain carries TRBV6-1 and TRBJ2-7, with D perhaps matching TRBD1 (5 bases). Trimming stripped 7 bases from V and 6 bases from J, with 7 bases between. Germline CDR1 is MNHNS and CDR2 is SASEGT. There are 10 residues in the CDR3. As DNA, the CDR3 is TGTGCCAGCATCCAGGGCGAGCAGTACTTC. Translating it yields CASIQGEQYF.

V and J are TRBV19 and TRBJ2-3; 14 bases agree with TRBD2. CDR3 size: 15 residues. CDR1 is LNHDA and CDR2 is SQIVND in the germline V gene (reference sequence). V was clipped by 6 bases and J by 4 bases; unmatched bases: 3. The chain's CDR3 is CASRRLAGGPDTQYF. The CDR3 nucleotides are TGTGCCAGTAGGAGACTAGCGGGAGGGCCAGATACGCAGTATTTT.

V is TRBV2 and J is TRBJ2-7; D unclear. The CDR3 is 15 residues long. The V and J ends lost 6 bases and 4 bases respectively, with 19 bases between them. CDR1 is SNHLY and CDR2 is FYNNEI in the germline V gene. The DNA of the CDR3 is TGTGCCAGCAGCCCCTCGCGGCATCGAATATACGAGCAGTACTTC. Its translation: CASSPSRHRIYEQYF.

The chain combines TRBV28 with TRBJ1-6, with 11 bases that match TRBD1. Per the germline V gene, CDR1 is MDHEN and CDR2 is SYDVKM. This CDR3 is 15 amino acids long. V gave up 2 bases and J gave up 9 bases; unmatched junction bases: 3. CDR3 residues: CASSLGTGGFSPLHF. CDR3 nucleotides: TGTGCCAGCAGTTTAGGGACAGGGGGTTTTTCACCCCTCCACTTT.

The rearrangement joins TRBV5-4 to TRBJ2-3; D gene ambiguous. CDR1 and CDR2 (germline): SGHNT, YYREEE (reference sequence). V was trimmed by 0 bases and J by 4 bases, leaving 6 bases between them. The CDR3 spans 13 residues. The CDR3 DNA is TGTGCCAGCAGCTTGGACGGATCAGATACGCAGTATTTT. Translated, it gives CASSLDGSDTQYF.

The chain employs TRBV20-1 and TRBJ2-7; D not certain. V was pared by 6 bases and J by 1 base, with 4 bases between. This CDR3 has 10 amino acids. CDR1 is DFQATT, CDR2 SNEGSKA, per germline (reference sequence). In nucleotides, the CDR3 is TGCAGTGCCGTATCCTACGAGCAGTACTTC. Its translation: CSAVSYEQYF.

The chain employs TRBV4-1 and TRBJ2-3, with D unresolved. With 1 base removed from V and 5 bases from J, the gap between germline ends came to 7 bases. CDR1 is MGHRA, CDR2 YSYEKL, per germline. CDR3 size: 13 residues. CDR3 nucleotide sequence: TGCGCCAGCAGCCAAGGTATTAGAGATACGCAGTATTTT. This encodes CASSQGIRDTQYF.

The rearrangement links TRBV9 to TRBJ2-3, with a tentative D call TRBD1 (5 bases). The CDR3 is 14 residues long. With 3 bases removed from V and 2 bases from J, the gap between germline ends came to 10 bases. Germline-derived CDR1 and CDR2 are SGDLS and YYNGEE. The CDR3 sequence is CASSDTGPTDTQYF. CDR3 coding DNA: TGTGCCAGCAGCGACACAGGCCCCACAGATACGCAGTATTTT.

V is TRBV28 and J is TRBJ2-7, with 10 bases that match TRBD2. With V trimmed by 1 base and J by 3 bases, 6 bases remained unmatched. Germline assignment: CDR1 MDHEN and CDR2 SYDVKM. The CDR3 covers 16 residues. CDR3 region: CASSLSSTSGRYEQYF. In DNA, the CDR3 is TGTGCCAGCAGTTTATCATCGACTAGCGGGCGCTACGAGCAGTACTTC.

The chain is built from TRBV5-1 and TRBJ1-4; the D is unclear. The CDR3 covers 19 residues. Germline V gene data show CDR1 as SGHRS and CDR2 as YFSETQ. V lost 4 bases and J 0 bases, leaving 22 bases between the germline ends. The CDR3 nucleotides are TGCGCCAGCAGCCTCCTCCTTCGTGGAGGGCGTTCAACTAATGAAAAACTGTTTTTT. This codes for CASSLLLRGGRSTNEKLFF.

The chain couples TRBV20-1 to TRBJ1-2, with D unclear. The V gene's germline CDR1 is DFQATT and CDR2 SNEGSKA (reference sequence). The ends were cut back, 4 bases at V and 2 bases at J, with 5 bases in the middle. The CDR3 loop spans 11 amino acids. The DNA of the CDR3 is TGCAGTGCTATGGGGAACTATGGCTACACCTTC. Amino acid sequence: CSAMGNYGYTF.

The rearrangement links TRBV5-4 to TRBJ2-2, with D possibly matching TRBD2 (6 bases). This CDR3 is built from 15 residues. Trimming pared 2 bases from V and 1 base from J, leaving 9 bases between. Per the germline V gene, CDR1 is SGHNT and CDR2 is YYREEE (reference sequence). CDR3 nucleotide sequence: TGTGCCAGCAGCTTACGGGAGTTGAACACCGGGGAGCTGTTTTTT. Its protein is CASSLRELNTGELFF.

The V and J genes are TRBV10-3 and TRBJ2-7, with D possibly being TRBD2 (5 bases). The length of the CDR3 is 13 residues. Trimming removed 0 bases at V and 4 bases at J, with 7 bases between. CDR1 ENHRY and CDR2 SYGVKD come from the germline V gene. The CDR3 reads CAISESTGYEQYF. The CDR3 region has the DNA TGTGCCATCAGTGAGTCGACGGGGTACGAGCAGTACTTC.

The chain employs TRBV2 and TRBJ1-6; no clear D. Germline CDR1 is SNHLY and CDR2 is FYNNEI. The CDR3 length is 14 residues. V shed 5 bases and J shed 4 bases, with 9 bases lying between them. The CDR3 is CASSPDGYNSPLHF. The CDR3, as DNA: TGTGCCAGCAGTCCCGACGGATATAATTCACCCCTCCACTTT.

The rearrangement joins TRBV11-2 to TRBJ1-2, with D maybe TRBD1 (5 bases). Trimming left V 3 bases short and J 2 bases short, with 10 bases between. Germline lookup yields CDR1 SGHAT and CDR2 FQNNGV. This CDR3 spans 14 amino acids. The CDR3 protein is CASSFGRDNYGYTF. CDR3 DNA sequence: TGTGCCAGCAGCTTTGGCAGGGACAACTATGGCTACACCTTC.

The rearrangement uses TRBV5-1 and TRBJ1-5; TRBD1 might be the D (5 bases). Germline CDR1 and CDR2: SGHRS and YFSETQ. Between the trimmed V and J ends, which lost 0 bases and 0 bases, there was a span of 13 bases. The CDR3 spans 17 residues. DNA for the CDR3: TGCGCCAGCAGCTTGGGCCCCAGACAGTATAGCAATCAGCCCCAGCATTTT. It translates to CASSLGPRQYSNQPQHF.

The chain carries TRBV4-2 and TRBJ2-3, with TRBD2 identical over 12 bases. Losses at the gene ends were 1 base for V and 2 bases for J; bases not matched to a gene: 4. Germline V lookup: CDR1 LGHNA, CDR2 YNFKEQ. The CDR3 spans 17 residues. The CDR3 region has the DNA TGTGCCAGCAGCCAAGGGACTAGCGGGACCCTCACAGATACGCAGTATTTT. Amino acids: CASSQGTSGTLTDTQYF.

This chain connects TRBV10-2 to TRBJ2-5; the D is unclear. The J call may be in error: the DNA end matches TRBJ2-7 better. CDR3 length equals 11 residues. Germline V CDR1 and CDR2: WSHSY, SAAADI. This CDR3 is CASSESYEQYF. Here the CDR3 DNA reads TGCGCCAGCAGTGAGTCATACGAGCAGTACTTC.

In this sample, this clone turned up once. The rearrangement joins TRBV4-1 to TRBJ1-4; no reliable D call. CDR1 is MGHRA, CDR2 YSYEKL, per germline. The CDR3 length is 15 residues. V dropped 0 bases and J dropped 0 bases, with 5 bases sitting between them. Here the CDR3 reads CASSQDSATNEKLFF. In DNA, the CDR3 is TGCGCCAGCAGCCAAGACAGTGCAACTAATGAAAAACTGTTTTTT.

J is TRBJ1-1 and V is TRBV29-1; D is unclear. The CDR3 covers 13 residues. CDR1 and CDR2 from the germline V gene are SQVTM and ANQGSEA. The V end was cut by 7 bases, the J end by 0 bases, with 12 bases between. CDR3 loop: CSAPGRVNTEAFF. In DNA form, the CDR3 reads TGCAGCGCCCCGGGTAGAGTGAACACTGAAGCTTTCTTT.